This T cell receptor beta chain derives from a study of blood T cell repertoires in COVID-19. How the authors handled the data: Cell counts per sample came from amplifying reference gene primers. Some clones are missing from TCRdb's copy, which holds only in-frame ones; the method was immunoSEQ multiplex PCR. V and J calls plus clone size are reproduced from that table; the DNA served to infer D and trimming. Of about 150,000 clones listed, around 85% were seen once; the top ten hold more than 2%. V lost 2 bases to trimming and J lost 0 bases, with 12 bases between them. From germline, CDR1 is MNHEY and CDR2 SVGAGI. The CDR3 spans 16 residues.

This sequence was found in a woman in her 70s with acute or convalescent COVID-19. The chain links TRBV6-5 to TRBJ2-3, with a tentative D call TRBD2 (5 bases). Input material: peripheral blood. CDR3: CASSYQRRTSTDTQYF. CDR3 DNA: TGTGCCAGCAGTTACCAGCGGCGGACTAGCACAGATACGCAGTATTTT.